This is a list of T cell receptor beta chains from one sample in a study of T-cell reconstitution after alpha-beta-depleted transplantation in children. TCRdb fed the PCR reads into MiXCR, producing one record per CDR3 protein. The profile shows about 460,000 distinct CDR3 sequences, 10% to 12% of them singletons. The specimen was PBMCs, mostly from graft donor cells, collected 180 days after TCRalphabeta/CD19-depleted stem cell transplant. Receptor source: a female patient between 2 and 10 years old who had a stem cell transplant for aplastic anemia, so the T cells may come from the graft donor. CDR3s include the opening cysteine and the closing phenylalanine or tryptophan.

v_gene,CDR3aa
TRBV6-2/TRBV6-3,CASTDRAGLIFFHEQFF
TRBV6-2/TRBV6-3,CASRETGTGANVLTF
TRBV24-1,CATSDSSPGEVNEQFF
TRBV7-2,CASSLVGNDYEQYF
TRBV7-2,CASSPSAGAISYEQYF
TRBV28,CASSLGIDRGEAFF
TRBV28,CASSLFPTGRGYTF
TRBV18,CASSFALQETQYF
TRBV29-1,CSVEVRGLLHEQYF
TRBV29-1,CSVAKRGDEQFF
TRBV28,CASSLANYEQFF
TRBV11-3,CASSPMGPFDTGELFF
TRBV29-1,CSARQGEPFEKLFF
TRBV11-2,CASSLGLGLWGQGTGELFF
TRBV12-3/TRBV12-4,CASRRDNSYEQYF
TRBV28,CASTPTPDPPPEQFF
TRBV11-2,CASSPQRDSGNTIYF
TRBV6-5,CASSPRAGLNQPQHF
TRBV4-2,CASSQEGLAAGSYEQYF
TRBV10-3,CATRPTSADTQYF
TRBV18,CALRISGANVLTF
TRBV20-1,CSARGLGEAFF
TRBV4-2,CASSQEERESSEQYF
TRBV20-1,CSARQEKNYGYTF
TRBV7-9,CASSSVGGTLYNEQFF
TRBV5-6,CASRKGLAGPNEQFF
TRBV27,CASSLTGLGYEQYF
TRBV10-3,CAILGAGNEQFF
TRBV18,CASSPADSSWEQFF
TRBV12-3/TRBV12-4,CASNKGGNLVETQYF
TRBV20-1,CSARGLNQPQHF
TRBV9,CASSVGVLRLYGYTF
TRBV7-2,CASKWTSGTETQYF
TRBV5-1,CASSLNRDQPQHF
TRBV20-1,CSASGGRVTDTQYF
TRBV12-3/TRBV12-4,CASSQTPGLAGGETQYF
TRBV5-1,CASSQGSGGPYNEQFF
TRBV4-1,CASSQDHGAGQGATDTQYF
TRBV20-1,CSAHNMGGSTDTQYF
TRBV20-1,CSARDGTSISYNEQFF
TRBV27,CASSTTAVPSSYNSPLHF
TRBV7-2,CATLPGLRETQYF
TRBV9,CASSVVATSGSNEQYF
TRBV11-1,CASSLRSGDYRENTGELFF
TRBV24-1,CATSDPAEGSGEQFF
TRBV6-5,CAIRYSQLTNTGELFF
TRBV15,CATSRRTGDYQPQHF